The 23 T cell receptor beta chains presented below share a single source sample, sequenced in a study of T-cell reconstitution after alpha-beta-depleted transplantation in children. Unique molecular identifiers were built into the TCRbeta library. TCRdb used MiXCR to reprocess the PCR reads, holding one entry per CDR3 protein. The sample shows about 870,000 distinct CDR3 sequences, 15% to 20% of them seen only once. The starting material was PBMCs, mostly from graft donor cells, obtained 360 days after TCRalphabeta/CD19-depleted stem cell transplant. Receptor source: a male patient between 10 and 17 years old who had a stem cell transplant for acute lymphoblastic leukemia, so the T cells may come from the graft donor.

This clonotype was counted a few times. The chain combines TRBV10-3 with TRBJ1-3; D is ambiguous. The CDR3 spans 14 residues. V was trimmed by 10 bases and J by 2 bases, leaving 15 bases between them. Germline V lookup: CDR1 ENHRY, CDR2 SYGVKD. The CDR3 coding sequence is TGTGCCACCATACTCGATAGGGCTGGAAACACCATATATTTT. It is translated as CATILDRAGNTIYF.

The chain links TRBV5-1 to TRBJ1-1; perhaps TRBD1 as D (5 bases). The V end was cut by 6 bases, the J end by 2 bases, with 14 bases between. The CDR3 contains 14 residues. In germline, CDR1 is SGHRS, CDR2 YFSETQ. The CDR3 loop is CASMNTGRNTEAFF. CDR3 coding DNA: TGCGCCAGCATGAACACAGGAAGAAACACTGAAGCTTTCTTT.

The chain has TRBV29-1 and TRBJ1-5; no firm D call. The CDR3 loop spans 14 amino acids. Germline loops: CDR1 SQVTM, CDR2 ANQGSEA. V was shortened by 5 bases and J by 1 base, with 12 bases between the two germline ends. CDR3 residues: CSVSEDLSNQPQHF. DNA of the CDR3: TGCAGCGTTTCGGAGGATTTGAGCAATCAGCCCCAGCATTTT.

This clonotype was counted ten times or more. The rearrangement uses TRBV12-3 or TRBV12-4 and TRBJ2-3, with D perhaps TRBD2 (6 bases). Trimming shortened V by 2 bases and J by 4 bases, and 16 bases separated the two germline ends. The CDR3 totals 16 residues. Written as DNA, the CDR3 is TGTGCCAGCAGTTTACGTGAAATCGGGAGCCCAGATACGCAGTATTTT. Translation gives CASSLREIGSPDTQYF.

This rearrangement joins TRBV5-4 to TRBJ1-2; 8 nucleotides agree with TRBD1. The CDR3 is 13 amino acids. Germline CDR1 and CDR2: SGHNT and YYREEE (reference sequence). CDR3 in DNA: TGTGTGACGTTCGTTCGGACAGGGTACGGCTACACCTTC. Protein: CVTFVRTGYGYTF.

This clonotype was seen more than once but under ten times. This chain joins TRBV20-1 and TRBJ2-7, with a tentative D call TRBD2 (6 bases). V was pared by 5 bases and J by 4 bases, with 18 bases between. CDR1 is DFQATT and CDR2 is SNEGSKA in the germline V gene (reference sequence). The CDR3 has 14 residues. The CDR3 loop reads CSAPSSRGIYEQYF. CDR3 in DNA: TGCAGTGCTCCCTCTTCACGGGGGATATACGAGCAGTACTTC.

This chain links TRBV15 with TRBJ2-2; D gene ambiguous. V was trimmed by 0 bases and J by 7 bases, leaving 12 bases between them. The CDR3 has 15 amino acids. Germline V gene data show CDR1 as LNHNV and CDR2 as YYDKDF (reference sequence). The CDR3 here is CATSRDSRISGELFF. The CDR3 coding sequence is TGTGCCACCAGCAGAGATTCCCGGATTAGCGGGGAGCTGTTTTTT. Drawing the rest from reference TRBV15 and TRBJ2-2, the complete variable domain is DAMVIQNPRYQVTQFGKPVTLSCSQTLNHNVMYWYQQKSSQAPKLLFHYYDKDFNNEADTPDNFQSRRPNTSFCFLDIRSPGLGDTAMYLCATSRDSRISGELFFGEGSRLTVL.

The sample holds a few counts of this clonotype. The V gene is TRBV19, the J gene TRBJ1-1; D not resolved. Per germline, CDR1 LNHDA and CDR2 SQIVND (reference sequence). The CDR3 is 12 residues long. The V gene lost 3 bases and the J gene lost 8 bases, with 10 bases spanning the gap. In DNA form, the CDR3 reads TGTGCCAGTAGTATCTCAGCCAGCGAAGCTTTCTTT. Its protein product is CASSISASEAFF.

This clonotype was seen at least ten times. The V and J genes are TRBV7-9 and TRBJ2-7, with D unclear. The CDR3 loop spans 13 amino acids. The V end lost 4 bases, the J end lost 3 bases, and 10 bases lay between the germline ends. In germline, CDR1 is SEHNR, CDR2 FQNEAQ (reference sequence). The CDR3 is CASSSTTGYEQYF. CDR3 DNA: TGTGCCAGCAGCTCAACGACCGGCTACGAGCAGTACTTC.

There are a few counts of this clonotype. This chain connects TRBV20-1 to TRBJ2-1; D is perhaps TRBD1 or TRBD2 (5 bases each). Germline V lookup: CDR1 DFQATT, CDR2 SNEGSKA (reference sequence). Trimming shortened V by 6 bases and J by 4 bases, and 19 bases separated the two germline ends. This CDR3 has 15 residues. Here the CDR3 DNA reads TGCAGTGCCACGGAGAGGGGCGACAGTTACAATGAGCAGTTCTTC. This translates into CSATERGDSYNEQFF.

The J gene is TRBJ1-3, the V gene TRBV5-5; D is undetermined. V lost 4 bases to trimming and J lost 4 bases, with 18 bases between them. The CDR3 totals 16 residues. The germline gives CDR1 SGHKS, CDR2 YYEKEE (reference sequence). The CDR3 bases are TGTGCCAGCAGCGGCGGGTGGGGTAGTTCGGGAAACACCATATATTTT. It codes for CASSGGWGSSGNTIYF.

The chain couples TRBV27 to TRBJ2-2; D possibly corresponds to TRBD1 (6 bases). The germline V and J ends were trimmed by 4 bases and 5 bases, with 8 bases remaining between them. Germline lookup yields CDR1 MNHEY and CDR2 SMNVEV (reference sequence). CDR3 length: 13 amino acids. The CDR3 DNA follows: TGTGCCAGCAGTTACACAGGGACCGGGGAGCTGTTTTTT. The encoded protein is CASSYTGTGELFF.

This clonotype was observed a handful of times. The chain is built from TRBV5-6 and TRBJ2-3; 9 bases fit TRBD1. Germline CDR1 SGHDT, CDR2 YYEEEE. The V gene end was trimmed by 2 bases and the J gene end by 5 bases; junction bases not matched to a gene: 6. The CDR3 has 15 residues. CDR3 sequence reads: CASSFGTGLGDTQYF. The CDR3 bases are TGTGCCAGCAGCTTTGGGACAGGGCTGGGAGATACGCAGTATTTT.

This clonotype has only a few counts. The V call is TRBV4-1, the J call TRBJ2-2; 11 bases line up with TRBD2. CDR1 is MGHRA, CDR2 YSYEKL, per germline. J lost 1 base, V lost 4 bases, and 11 bases had no gene match. The CDR3 is made up of 19 amino acids. The CDR3 loop reads CASSLQGLAVSENTGELFF. The CDR3 DNA follows: TGCGCCAGCAGCCTACAGGGACTAGCGGTCTCAGAGAACACCGGGGAGCTGTTTTTT.

This clonotype has only a few counts. CDR3 in DNA: TGTGCCAGCACCTTAGGACTACCCACCGGGGAGCTGTTTTTT. It is translated as CASTLGLPTGELFF. V and J are TRBV2 and TRBJ2-2, with D perhaps TRBD2 (6 bases). CDR3 length equals 14 residues. Germline V CDR1 and CDR2: SNHLY, FYNNEI. Trimming left V 7 bases short and J 4 bases short, with 13 bases between. The full variable domain, its missing parts supplied by reference TRBV2 and TRBJ2-2, is EPEVTQTPSHQVTQMGQEVILRCVPISNHLYFYWYRQILGQKVEFLVSFYNNEISEKSEIFDDQFSVERPDGSNFTLKIRSTKLEDSAMYFCASTLGLPTGELFFGEGSRLTVL.

This clonotype has a count of ten or more. V usage is TRBV29-1 and J usage is TRBJ2-2; D may match TRBD1 or TRBD2 (5 bases each). The CDR3 contains 13 residues. Germline V lookup: CDR1 SQVTM, CDR2 ANQGSEA. Trimming left V 6 bases short and J 6 bases short, with 14 bases between. CDR3 coding DNA: TGCAGCGTAGGGGAGATCTATCCCGGGGAGCTGTTTTTT. Translation: CSVGEIYPGELFF.

Regarding this clonotype: This sequence may be a read error, since a much larger clone differs from it by one base. In DNA form, the CDR3 reads TGTACCAGCAGTTTAAGGGGGCTAGCGGGAGTTCAGGGGAATGAGCAGTTCTTC. This translates into CTSSLRGLAGVQGNEQFF. The chain employs TRBV3-1 and TRBJ2-1; 10 nucleotides agree with TRBD2. The CDR3 consists of 18 residues. Germline V gene lookup returns CDR1 LGHDT and CDR2 YNNKEL (reference sequence).

This clonotype was found a few times. The chain links TRBV24-1 to TRBJ2-5; a weak D match, TRBD1 (7 bases). Germline CDR1 and CDR2: KGHDR and SFDVKD. V lost 3 bases and J 4 bases, leaving 17 bases between the germline ends. The CDR3 has 16 residues. The CDR3 sequence is CATSDTKGAGLETQYF. The CDR3 bases are TGTGCCACCAGTGATACCAAGGGGGCGGGGTTAGAGACCCAGTACTTC.

The chain employs TRBV7-9 and TRBJ2-2; the D is unclear. The germline V gene has CDR1 SEHNR and CDR2 FQNEAQ (reference sequence). There are 15 residues in the CDR3. Trimming took off 0 bases at V and 3 bases at J, with 8 bases between the two ends. CDR3 sequence reads: CASSLAPTYTGELFF. The CDR3 DNA is TGTGCCAGCAGCTTAGCGCCGACCTACACCGGGGAGCTGTTTTTT.

V and J are TRBV12-3 or TRBV12-4 and TRBJ2-7; D is unclear. The V gene lost 3 bases and the J gene lost 7 bases, with 10 bases spanning the gap. The CDR3 totals 12 residues. CDR3: CASSFVGFEQYF. CDR3 in DNA: TGTGCCAGCAGTTTTGTGGGGTTTGAGCAGTACTTC.

The J gene is TRBJ2-2, the V gene TRBV7-2; D is perhaps TRBD1 (6 bases). CDR1 is SGHTA, CDR2 FQGNSA, per germline. Trimming left V 5 bases short and J 7 bases short, with 17 bases between. The length of the CDR3 is 15 residues. CDR3 region: CASSDRTVGGGELFF. Written as DNA, the CDR3 is TGTGCCAGCAGCGACAGGACGGTGGGTGGCGGGGAGCTGTTTTTT.

Many counts were recorded for this clonotype. The rearrangement joins TRBV18 to TRBJ2-3; D remains ambiguous. The germline V gene encodes CDR1 KGHSH and CDR2 LQKENI. The V and J ends lost 3 bases and 5 bases respectively, with 9 bases between them. This CDR3 has 13 residues. CDR3 nucleotides: TGTGCCAGCTCACCTAATTGGATAGATACGCAGTATTTT. It specifies CASSPNWIDTQYF.

There are a few counts of this clonotype. The rearrangement links TRBV2 to TRBJ2-1; D is possibly TRBD2 (5 bases). Germline V gene data show CDR1 as SNHLY and CDR2 as FYNNEI. The CDR3 totals 13 residues. V dropped 6 bases and J dropped 6 bases, with 12 bases sitting between them. CDR3 bases: TGTGCCAGCAGAGTGGACTTGGGCAATGAGCAGTTCTTC. Translated, it gives CASRVDLGNEQFF. Full variable domain (rest looked up from reference TRBV2 and TRBJ2-1): EPEVTQTPSHQVTQMGQEVILRCVPISNHLYFYWYRQILGQKVEFLVSFYNNEISEKSEIFDDQFSVERPDGSNFTLKIRSTKLEDSAMYFCASRVDLGNEQFFGPGTRLTVL.